This note documents a single T cell receptor (beta chain) sequence. This clone's antigen is unknown. No clone much larger than this one lies a single base away; base qualities are absent. The source of the sample is a study of pediatric ulcerative colitis (dated 2019 in TCRdb). Notes on the research overall: Pancolitis was present in several ulcerative colitis patients and left-sided colitis in two, and histology consistent with ulcerative colitis was found in all of these patients. From nine newly diagnosed, treatment-naive pediatric ulcerative colitis patients and a few non-IBD control children, paired blood and rectal samples were collected. The Pediatric Ulcerative Colitis Activity Index classified a couple of patients as having mild disease, several as having moderate disease and three as having acute severe colitis. General findings and caveats noted by the study authors: Rectal repertoire features separated controls, mild-moderate and acute severe colitis patients; acute severe colitis showed reduced rectal diversity due to clonal expansions. With only four individuals, the healthy control group was small. A couple of rectal CDR3 clonotypes were present in all ulcerative colitis patients and in none of the controls. Clonal overlap between a subject's own blood and rectum was significantly greater in ulcerative colitis patients than in controls, which suggests more T cell trafficking to inflamed tissue. Because repertoires came from total lymphocyte DNA, patterns in rare subsets such as regulatory T cells may not be reflected. For technical reasons, blood samples from a couple of patients gave substantially fewer templates, and these samples were excluded from the blood-rectal overlap analysis. Blood-derived T cells may have been included in the rectal pinch biopsies, particularly in patients with overt colitis.

During colonoscopy, one to two rectal pinch biopsies were obtained for research purposes. Before the diagnostic colonoscopy, none of the ulcerative colitis patients had been given immunosuppressive medication. Before DNA isolation, rectal biopsies were subjected to proteinase K digestion. The Wizard kit (Promega) was used to extract genomic DNA from both blood and intestinal samples. Through the immunoSEQ TRB Survey service, multiplex V and J primers were used to amplify rearranged CDR3 beta regions from genomic DNA. To keep depth equal across samples, survey-level sequencing depth of up to 500,000 reads per sample was applied. Libraries were purified, pooled and sequenced on Illumina technology. From the authors' description of their analysis: Productive clonality, sample overlap, pairwise scatters, CDR3 beta length, V/D/J gene usage and productiveness were all assessed with the immunoSEQ online tools. Calculated diversity was the number of unique rearrangements divided by total templates times 100; Shannon and Simpson indices were also computed. For principal component analysis, Z-score normalized data were analyzed with the R prcomp function and the ggbiplot package. Morisita's index was used to quantify the clonal overlap between blood and rectum within each subject. Held by TCRdb, this immuneACCESS table contains in-frame sequences only and omits some clones. Under half of the omission traces to an unresolved V gene where checked; the cause of the rest is unknown. D and trimming were read from the DNA, whereas the V and J calls and clone size are those reported in that table. This sample holds about 36,000 clones; roughly 72% were observed only once. Clones ranked in the top ten supply 0.74% of the sample.

The cysteine opens and the phenylalanine closes a CDR3 of 15 amino acids. Just the 45-base CDR3 DNA is kept, in frame starting at base 1. From the germline V gene, CDR1 is MNHNS and CDR2 is SASEGT. Trimming takes 0 bases from V and 2 bases from J, and the germline ends sit 9 bases apart. The clonotype was recovered from a boy aged 5-17 years with moderate ulcerative colitis. The V gene is TRBV6-1 and the J gene is TRBJ2-3; a weak D assignment points to TRBD2 (5 bases agree). The material sequenced was gut tissue. The nucleotide sequence is TGTGCCAGCAGTGAAGCGGGAGACGTCACAGATACGCAGTATTTT. Its protein reads: CASSEAGDVTDTQYF.